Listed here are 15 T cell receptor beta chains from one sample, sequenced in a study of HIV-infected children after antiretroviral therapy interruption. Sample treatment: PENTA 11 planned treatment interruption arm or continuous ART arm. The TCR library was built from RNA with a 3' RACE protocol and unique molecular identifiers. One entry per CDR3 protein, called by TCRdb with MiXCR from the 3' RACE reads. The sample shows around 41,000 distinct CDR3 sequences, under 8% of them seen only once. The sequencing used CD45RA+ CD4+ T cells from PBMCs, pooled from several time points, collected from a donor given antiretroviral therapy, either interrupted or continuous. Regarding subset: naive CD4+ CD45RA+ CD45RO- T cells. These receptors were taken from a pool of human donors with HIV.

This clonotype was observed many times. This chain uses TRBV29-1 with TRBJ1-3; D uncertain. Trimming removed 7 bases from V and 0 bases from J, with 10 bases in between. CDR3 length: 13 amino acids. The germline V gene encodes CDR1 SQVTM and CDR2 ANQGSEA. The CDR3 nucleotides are TGCAGCGCGAGACTGACCTCTGGAAACACCATATATTTT. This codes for CSARLTSGNTIYF. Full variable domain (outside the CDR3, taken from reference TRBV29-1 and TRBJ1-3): SAVISQKPSRDICQRGTSLTIQCQVDSQVTMMFWYRQQPGQSLTLIATANQGSEATYESGFVIDKFPISRPNLTFSTLTVSNMSPEDSSIYLCSARLTSGNTIYFGEGSWLTVV.

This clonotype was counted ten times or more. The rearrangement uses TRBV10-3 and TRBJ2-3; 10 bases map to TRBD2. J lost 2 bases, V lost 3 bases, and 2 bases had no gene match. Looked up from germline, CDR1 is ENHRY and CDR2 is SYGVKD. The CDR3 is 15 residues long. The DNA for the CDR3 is TGTGCCATCAGTGATAGCGGGGGGCCCACAGATACGCAGTATTTT. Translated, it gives CAISDSGGPTDTQYF.

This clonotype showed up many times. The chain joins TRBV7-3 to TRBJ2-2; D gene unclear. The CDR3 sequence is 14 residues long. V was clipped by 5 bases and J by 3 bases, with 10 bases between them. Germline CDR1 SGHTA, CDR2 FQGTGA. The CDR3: CASSQLRDTGELFF. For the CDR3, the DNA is TGTGCCAGCAGCCAGTTAAGGGACACCGGGGAGCTGTTTTTT.

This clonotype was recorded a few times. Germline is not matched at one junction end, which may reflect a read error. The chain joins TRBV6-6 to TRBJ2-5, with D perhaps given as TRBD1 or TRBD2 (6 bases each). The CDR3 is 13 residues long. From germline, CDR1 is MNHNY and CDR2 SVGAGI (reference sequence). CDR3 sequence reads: CASSAGHQDTQYF. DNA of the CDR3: TGTGCCAGCAGTGCGGGACATCAAGACACCCAGTACTTT.

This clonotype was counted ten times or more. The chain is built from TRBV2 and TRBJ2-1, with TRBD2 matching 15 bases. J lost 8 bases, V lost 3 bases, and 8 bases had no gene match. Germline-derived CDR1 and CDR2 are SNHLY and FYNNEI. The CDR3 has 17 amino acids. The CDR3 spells CASSDGSRTSGGDEQFF. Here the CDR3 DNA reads TGTGCCAGCAGTGACGGAAGTCGGACTAGCGGGGGGGATGAGCAGTTCTTC.

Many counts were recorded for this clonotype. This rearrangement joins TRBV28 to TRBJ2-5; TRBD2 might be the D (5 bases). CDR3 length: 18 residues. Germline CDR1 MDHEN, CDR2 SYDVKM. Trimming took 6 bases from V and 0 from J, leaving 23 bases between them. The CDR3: CASSPLLSRAEYQETQYF. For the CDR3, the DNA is TGTGCCAGCAGCCCGCTCCTTTCTCGAGCGGAGTACCAAGAGACCCAGTACTTC.

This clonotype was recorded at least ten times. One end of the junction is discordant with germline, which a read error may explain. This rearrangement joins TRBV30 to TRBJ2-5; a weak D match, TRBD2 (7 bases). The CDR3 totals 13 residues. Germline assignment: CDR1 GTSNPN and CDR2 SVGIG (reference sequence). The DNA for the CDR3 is TGTGCCTGGCTGGGGGGGCGCCGGGACACCCAGTACTTT. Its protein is CAWLGGRRDTQYF. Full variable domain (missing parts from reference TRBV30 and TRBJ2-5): SQTIHQWPATLVQPVGSPLSLECTVEGTSNPNLYWYRQAAGRGLQLLFYSVGIGQISSEVPQNLSASRPQDRQFILSSKKLLLSDSGFYLCAWLGGRRDTQYFGPGTRLLVL.

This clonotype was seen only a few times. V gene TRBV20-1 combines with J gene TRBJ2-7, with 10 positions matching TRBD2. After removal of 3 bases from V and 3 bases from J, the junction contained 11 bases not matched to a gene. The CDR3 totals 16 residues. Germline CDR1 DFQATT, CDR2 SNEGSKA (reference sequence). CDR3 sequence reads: CSASWLAGAGVYEQYF. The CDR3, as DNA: TGCAGTGCTAGTTGGCTAGCGGGGGCCGGAGTCTACGAGCAGTACTTC.

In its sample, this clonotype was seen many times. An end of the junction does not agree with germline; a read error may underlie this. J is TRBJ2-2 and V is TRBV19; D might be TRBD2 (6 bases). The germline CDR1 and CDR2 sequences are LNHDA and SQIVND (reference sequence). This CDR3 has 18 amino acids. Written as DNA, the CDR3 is TGTGCCAGCAGCCCAGTCCCGGGACTGGGGTCAAACACCGGGCAGCTCTACTTT. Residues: CASSPVPGLGSNTGQLYF. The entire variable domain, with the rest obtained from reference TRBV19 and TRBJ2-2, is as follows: DGGITQSPKYLFRKEGQNVTLSCEQNLNHDAMYWYRQDPGQGLRLIYYSQIVNDFQKGDIAEGYSVSREKKESFPLTVTSAQKNPTAFYLCASSPVPGLGSNTGQLYFGEGSRLTVL.

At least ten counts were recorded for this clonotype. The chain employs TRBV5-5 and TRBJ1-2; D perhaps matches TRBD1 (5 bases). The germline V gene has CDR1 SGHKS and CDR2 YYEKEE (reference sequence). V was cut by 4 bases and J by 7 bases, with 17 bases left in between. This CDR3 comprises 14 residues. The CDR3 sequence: CASSRDWIGVGYTF. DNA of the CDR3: TGTGCCAGCAGCAGGGACTGGATAGGGGTTGGCTACACCTTC.

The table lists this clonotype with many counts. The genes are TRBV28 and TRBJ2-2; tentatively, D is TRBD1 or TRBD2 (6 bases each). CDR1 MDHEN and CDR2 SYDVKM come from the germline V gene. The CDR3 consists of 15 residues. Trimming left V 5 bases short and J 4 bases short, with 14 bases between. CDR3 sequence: CASSPPGAGTGELFF. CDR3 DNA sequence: TGTGCCAGCAGTCCACCGGGGGCGGGCACCGGGGAGCTGTTTTTT. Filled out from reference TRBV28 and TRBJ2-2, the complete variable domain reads DVKVTQSSRYLVKRTGEKVFLECVQDMDHENMFWYRQDPGLGLRLIYFSYDVKMKEKGDIPEGYSVSREKKERFSLILESASTNQTSMYLCASSPPGAGTGELFFGEGSRLTVL.

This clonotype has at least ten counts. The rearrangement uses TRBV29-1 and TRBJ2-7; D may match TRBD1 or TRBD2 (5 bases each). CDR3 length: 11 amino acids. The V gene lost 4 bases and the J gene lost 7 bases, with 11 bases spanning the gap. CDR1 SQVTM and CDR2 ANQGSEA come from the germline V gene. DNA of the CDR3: TGCAGCGTTGTTATGAGGGGTGAGCAGTACTTC. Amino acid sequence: CSVVMRGEQYF.

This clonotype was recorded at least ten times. CDR3 in amino acids: CASSRDGTRTGELFF. For the CDR3, the DNA is TGCGCCAGCAGCCGTGATGGGACTCGGACAGGGGAGCTGTTTTTT. This chain joins TRBV4-3 and TRBJ2-2, with D possibly TRBD2 on 6 matching bases. The CDR3 runs 15 residues. The germline V gene encodes CDR1 LGHNA and CDR2 YSLEER. Trimming pared 4 bases from V and 8 bases from J, leaving 17 bases between.

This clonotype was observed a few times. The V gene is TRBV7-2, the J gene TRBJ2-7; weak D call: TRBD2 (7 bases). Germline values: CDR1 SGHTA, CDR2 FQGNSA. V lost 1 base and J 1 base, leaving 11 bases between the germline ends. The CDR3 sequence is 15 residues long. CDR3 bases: TGTGCCAGCAGCTTAGGGCGGGGGCTTTCCTACGAGCAGTACTTC. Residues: CASSLGRGLSYEQYF.

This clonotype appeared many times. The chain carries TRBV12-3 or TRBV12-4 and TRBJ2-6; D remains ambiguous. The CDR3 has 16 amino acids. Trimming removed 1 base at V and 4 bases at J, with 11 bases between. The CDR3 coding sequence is TGTGCCAGCAGTTTAGATCACACACCCGGGGCCAACGTCCTGACTTTC. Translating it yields CASSLDHTPGANVLTF.